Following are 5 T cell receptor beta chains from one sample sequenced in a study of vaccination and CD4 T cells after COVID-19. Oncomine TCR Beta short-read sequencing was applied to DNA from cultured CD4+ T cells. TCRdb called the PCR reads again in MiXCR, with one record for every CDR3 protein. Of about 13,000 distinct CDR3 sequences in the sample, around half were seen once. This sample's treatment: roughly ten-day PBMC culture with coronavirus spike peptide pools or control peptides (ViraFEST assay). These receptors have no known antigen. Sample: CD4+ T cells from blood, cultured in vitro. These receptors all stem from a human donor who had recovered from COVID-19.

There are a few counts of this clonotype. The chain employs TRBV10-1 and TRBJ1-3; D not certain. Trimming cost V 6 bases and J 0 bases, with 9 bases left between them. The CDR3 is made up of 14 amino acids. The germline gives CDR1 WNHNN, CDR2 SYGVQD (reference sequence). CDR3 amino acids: CASRGSNSGNTIYF. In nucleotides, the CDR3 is TGCGCCAGCAGGGGTTCCAACTCTGGAAACACCATATATTTT.

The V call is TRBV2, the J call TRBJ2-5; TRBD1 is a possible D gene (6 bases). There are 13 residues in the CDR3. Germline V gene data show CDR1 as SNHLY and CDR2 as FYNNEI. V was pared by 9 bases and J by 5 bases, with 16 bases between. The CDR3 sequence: CASHRDMGETQYF. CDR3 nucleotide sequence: TGTGCCAGTCACAGGGATATGGGGGAGACCCAGTACTTC.

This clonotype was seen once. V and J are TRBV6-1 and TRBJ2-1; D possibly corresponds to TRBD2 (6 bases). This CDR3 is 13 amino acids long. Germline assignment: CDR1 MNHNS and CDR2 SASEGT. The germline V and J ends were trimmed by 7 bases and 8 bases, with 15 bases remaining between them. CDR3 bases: TGTGCCAGCACGATGGCGGGACGGCATGAGCAGTTCTTC. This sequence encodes CASTMAGRHEQFF.

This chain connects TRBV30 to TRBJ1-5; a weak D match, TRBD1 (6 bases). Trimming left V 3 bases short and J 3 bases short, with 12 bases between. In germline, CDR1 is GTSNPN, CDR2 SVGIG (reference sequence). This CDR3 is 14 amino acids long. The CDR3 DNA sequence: TGTGCCTGGAGGGCACAGGGTTCCAATCAGCCCCAGCATTTT. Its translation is CAWRAQGSNQPQHF.

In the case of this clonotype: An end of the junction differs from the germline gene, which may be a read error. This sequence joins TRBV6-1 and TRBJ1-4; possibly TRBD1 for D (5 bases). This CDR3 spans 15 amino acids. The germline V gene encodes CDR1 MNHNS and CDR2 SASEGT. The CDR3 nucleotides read TGTGCCAGCAGTGGCTGGGGACCGCCTAAGGAAAAACTGTTTTTT. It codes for CASSGWGPPKEKLFF.